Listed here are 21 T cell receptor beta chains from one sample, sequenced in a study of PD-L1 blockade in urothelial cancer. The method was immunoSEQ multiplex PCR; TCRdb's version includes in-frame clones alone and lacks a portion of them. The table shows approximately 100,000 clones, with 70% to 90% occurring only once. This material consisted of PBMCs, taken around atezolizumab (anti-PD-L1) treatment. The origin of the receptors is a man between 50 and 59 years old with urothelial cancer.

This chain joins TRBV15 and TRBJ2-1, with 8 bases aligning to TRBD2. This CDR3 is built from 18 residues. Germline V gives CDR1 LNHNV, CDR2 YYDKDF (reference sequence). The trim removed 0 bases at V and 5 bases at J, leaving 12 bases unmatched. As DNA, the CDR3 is TGTGCCACCAGCAGAGATTTAACTAGCGGTTTTCGGGACAATGAGCAGTTCTTC. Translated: CATSRDLTSGFRDNEQFF.

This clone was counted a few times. The CDR3 sequence is CASRETGGHNSPLHF. The CDR3 DNA reads as TGTGCCAGCAGGGAGACAGGGGGTCATAATTCACCCCTCCACTTT. V gene TRBV28 combines with J gene TRBJ1-6; 9 nucleotides agree with TRBD1. Germline V CDR1 and CDR2: MDHEN, SYDVKM. The junction had 5 bases not matched to a gene; V was cut back by 6 bases and J by 5 bases. The CDR3 is 15 amino acids. The full variable domain, in which reference TRBV28 and TRBJ1-6 provide the parts outside the CDR3, is DVKVTQSSRYLVKRTGEKVFLECVQDMDHENMFWYRQDPGLGLRLIYFSYDVKMKEKGDIPEGYSVSREKKERFSLILESASTNQTSMYLCASRETGGHNSPLHFGNGTRLTVT.

The CDR3 protein is CASSKMVGTSGTYEQYF. The DNA of the CDR3 is TGTGCCAGTAGTAAAATGGTCGGGACTAGCGGGACCTACGAGCAGTACTTC. This sequence joins TRBV19 and TRBJ2-7, with TRBD2 identical over 13 bases. CDR1 LNHDA and CDR2 SQIVND come from the germline V gene (reference sequence). V shed 4 bases and J 2 bases; nucleotides not matched to a gene: 8. There are 17 residues in the CDR3.

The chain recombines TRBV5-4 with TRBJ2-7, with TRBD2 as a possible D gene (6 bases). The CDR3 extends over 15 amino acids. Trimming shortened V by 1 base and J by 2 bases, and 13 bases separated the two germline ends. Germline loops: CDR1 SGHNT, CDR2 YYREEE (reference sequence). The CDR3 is CASSLPGVLTYEQYF. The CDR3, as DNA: TGTGCCAGCAGCTTGCCGGGGGTCCTCACCTACGAGCAGTACTTC.

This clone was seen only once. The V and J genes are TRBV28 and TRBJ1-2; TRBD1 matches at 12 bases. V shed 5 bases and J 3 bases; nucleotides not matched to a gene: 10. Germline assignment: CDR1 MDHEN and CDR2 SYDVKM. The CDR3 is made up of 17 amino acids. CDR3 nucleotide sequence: TGTGCCAGCAGTAGGGGGACAGGGGGCGTAGTTTACTATGGCTACACCTTC. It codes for CASSRGTGGVVYYGYTF.

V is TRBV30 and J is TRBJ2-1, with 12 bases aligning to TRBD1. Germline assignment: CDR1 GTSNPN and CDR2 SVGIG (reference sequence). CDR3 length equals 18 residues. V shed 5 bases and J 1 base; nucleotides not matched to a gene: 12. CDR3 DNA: TGTGCCTGGGGGGACAGGGGGCTAGCGGGTGGATCCTACAATGAGCAGTTCTTC. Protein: CAWGDRGLAGGSYNEQFF.

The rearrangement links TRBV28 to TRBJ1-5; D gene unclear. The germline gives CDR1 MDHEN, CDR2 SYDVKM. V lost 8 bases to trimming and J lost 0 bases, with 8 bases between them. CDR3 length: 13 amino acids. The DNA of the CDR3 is TGTGCCAGCCAGTCGAATAGCAATCAGCCCCAGCATTTT. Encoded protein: CASQSNSNQPQHF.

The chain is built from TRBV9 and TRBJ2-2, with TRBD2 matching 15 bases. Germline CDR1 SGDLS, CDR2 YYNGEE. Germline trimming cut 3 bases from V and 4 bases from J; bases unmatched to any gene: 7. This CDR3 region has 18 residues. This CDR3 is CASSEGTSGRLSTGELFF. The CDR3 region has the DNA TGTGCCAGCAGCGAGGGGACTAGCGGGAGGCTGAGCACCGGGGAGCTGTTTTTT.

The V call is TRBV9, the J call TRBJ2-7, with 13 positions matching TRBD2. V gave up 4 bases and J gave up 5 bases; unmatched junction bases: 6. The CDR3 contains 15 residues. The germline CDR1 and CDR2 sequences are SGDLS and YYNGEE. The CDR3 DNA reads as TGTGCCAGCAGCCCCACTAGCGGGAGGGCCCACGAGCAGTACTTC. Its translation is CASSPTSGRAHEQYF. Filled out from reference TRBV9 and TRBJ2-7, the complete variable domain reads DSGVTQTPKHLITATGQRVTLRCSPRSGDLSVYWYQQSLDQGLQFLIQYYNGEERAKGNILERFSAQQFPDLHSELNLSSLELGDSALYFCASSPTSGRAHEQYFGPGTRLTVT.

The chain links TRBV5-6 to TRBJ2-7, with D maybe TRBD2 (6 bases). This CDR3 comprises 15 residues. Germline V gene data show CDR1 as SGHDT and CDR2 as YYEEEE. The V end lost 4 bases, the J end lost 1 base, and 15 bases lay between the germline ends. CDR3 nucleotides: TGTGCCAGCAGCCCCCGGGGGTTGGCATCCTACGAGCAGTACTTC. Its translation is CASSPRGLASYEQYF.

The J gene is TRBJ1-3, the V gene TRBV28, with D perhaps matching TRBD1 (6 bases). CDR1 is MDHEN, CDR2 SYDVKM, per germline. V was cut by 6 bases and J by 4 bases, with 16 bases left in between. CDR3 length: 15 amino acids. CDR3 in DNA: TGTGCCAGCAGCGTCTTGGGGGCGTCGGGAAACACCATATATTTT. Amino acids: CASSVLGASGNTIYF.

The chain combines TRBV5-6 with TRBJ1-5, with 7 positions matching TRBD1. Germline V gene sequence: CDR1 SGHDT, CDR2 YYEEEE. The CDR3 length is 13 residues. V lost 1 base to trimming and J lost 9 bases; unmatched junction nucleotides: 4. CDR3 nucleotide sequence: TGTGCCAGCAGCTTGAACAGGGGTAGGCCCCAGCATTTT. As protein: CASSLNRGRPQHF.

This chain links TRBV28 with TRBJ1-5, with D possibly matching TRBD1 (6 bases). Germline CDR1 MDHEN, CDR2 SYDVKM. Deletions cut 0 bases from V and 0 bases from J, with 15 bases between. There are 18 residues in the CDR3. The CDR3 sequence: CASSLWSGDRTSNQPQHF. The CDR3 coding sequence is TGTGCCAGCAGTTTATGGTCGGGCGACAGGACTAGCAATCAGCCCCAGCATTTT.

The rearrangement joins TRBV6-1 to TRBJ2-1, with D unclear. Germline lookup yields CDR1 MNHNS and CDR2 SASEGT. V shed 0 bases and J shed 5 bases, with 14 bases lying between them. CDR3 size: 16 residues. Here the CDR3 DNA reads TGTGCCAGCAGTGAAGCTCCCTCCAGGAAAGACAATGAGCAGTTCTTC. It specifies CASSEAPSRKDNEQFF.

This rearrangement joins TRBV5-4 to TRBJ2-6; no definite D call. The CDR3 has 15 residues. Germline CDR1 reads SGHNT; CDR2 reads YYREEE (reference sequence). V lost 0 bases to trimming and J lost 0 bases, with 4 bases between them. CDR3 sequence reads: CASSLGHSGANVLTF. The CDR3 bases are TGTGCCAGCAGCTTGGGGCACTCTGGGGCCAACGTCCTGACTTTC.

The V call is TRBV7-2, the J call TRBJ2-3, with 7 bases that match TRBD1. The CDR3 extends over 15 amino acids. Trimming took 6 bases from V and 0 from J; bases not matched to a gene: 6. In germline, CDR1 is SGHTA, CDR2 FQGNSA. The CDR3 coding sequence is TGTGCCAGCAGAAGACAGGGCTCTAGCACAGATACGCAGTATTTT. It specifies CASRRQGSSTDTQYF.

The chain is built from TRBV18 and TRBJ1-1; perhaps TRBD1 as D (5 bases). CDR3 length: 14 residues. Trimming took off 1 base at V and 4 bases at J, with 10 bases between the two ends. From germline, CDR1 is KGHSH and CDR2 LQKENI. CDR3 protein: CASSPLGEATEAFF. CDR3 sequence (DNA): TGTGCCAGCTCACCACTGGGGGAGGCCACTGAAGCTTTCTTT.

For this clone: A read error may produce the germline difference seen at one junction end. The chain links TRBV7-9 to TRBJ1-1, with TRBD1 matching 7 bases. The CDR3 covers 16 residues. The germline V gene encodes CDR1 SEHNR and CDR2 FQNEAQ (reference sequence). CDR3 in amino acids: CASSLVGNRGNIEAFF. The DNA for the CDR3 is TGTGCCAGCAGTCTCGTCGGTAACAGGGGAAACATTGAAGCTTTCTTT.

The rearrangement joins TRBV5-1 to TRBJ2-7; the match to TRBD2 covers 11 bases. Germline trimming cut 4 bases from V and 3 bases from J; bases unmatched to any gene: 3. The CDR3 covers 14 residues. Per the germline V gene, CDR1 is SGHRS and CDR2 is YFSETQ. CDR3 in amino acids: CASSAGTSGYEQYF. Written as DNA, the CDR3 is TGCGCCAGCAGCGCCGGGACTAGCGGCTACGAGCAGTACTTC.

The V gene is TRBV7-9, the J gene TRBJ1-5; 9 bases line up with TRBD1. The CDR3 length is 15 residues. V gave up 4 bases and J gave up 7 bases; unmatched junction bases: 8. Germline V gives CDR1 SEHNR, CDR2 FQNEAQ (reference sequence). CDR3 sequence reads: CASSWGQGGRQPQHF. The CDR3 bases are TGTGCCAGCAGCTGGGGACAGGGCGGTAGACAGCCCCAGCATTTT.

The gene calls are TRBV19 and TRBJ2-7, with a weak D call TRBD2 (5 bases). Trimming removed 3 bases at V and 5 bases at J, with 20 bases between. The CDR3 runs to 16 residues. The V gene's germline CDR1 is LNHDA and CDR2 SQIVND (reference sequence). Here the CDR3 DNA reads TGTGCCAGTAGTATTCCCGCGGCCACGGGATTCCACGAGCAGTACTTC. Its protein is CASSIPAATGFHEQYF.